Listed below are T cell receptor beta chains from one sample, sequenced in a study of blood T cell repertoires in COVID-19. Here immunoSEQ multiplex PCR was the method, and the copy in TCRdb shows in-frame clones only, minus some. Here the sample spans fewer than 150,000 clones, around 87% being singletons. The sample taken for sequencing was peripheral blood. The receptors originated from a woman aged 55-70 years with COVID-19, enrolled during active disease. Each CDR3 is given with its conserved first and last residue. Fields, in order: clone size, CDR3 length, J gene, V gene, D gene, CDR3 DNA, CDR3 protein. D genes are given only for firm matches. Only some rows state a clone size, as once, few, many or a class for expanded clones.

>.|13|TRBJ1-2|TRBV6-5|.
TGTGCCAGCAGTCGCACATCCAACTATGGCTACACCTTC
CASSRTSNYGYTF
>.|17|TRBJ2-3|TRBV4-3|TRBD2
TGCGCCAGCAGCCCAGGTCTAGCGGGATTCGGTAGAGATACGCAGTATTTT
CASSPGLAGFGRDTQYF
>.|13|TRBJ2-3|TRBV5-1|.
TGCGCCAGCAGTCCGGGACATCTAGATACGCAGTATTTT
CASSPGHLDTQYF
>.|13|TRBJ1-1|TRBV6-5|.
TGTGCCAGCATGGGGCAAGGGGAGGCTCAAGCTTTCTTT
CASMGQGEAQAFF
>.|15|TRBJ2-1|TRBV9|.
TGTGCCAGCAGCGTAACCGCGGGGAGTTACAATGAGCAGTTCTTC
CASSVTAGSYNEQFF
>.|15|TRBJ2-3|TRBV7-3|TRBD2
TGTGCCAGCAGCTTCGCGGGGGGACGCACAGATACGCAGTATTTT
CASSFAGGRTDTQYF
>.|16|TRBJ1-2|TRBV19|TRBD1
TGTGCCAGTAGTATTCCTCGGAGGACAGGGTTAAATGGCTACACCTTC
CASSIPRRTGLNGYTF
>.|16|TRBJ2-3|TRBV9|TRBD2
TGTGCCAGCAGCACCGGGCTAGCGGGGGGTTCTGATACGCAGTATTTT
CASSTGLAGGSDTQYF
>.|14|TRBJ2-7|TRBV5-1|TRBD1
TGCGCCAGCAGCATAGGACAGGCTGTTTACGAGCAGTACTTC
CASSIGQAVYEQYF
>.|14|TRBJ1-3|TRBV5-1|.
TGCGCCAGCAGCTTGGCTGGAGGGGGAAACACCATATATTTT
CASSLAGGGNTIYF
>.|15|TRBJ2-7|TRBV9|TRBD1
TGTGCCAGCAGCACCGGGACAGGGGCCCAAGGCGAGCAGTACTTC
CASSTGTGAQGEQYF
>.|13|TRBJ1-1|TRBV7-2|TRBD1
TGTGCCAGCAGCTTAACAGGGGGCACTGAAGCTTTCTTT
CASSLTGGTEAFF
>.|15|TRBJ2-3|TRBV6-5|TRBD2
TGTGCCAGCAGCTGGTCTAGCGGGCGCACAGATACGCAGTATTTT
CASSWSSGRTDTQYF
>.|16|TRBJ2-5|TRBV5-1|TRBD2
TGCGCCAGCAGCCGCCAAGGACTAGACCCTTCAGAGACCCAGTACTTC
CASSRQGLDPSETQYF
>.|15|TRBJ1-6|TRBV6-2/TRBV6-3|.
TGTGCCAGCAGTTACCGGGCTCCGGGGGATTCACCCCTCCACTTT
CASSYRAPGDSPLHF
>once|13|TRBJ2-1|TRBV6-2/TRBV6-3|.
TGTGCCAGCAGTCGAAATGCGTGGAATGAGCAGTTCTTC
CASSRNAWNEQFF
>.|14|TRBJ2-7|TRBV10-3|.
TGTGCCATCAGTGAGGGACTGCTGCCCTACGAGCAGTACTTC
CAISEGLLPYEQYF
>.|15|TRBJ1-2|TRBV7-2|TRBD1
TGTGCCAGCAGCCGTACGGGACAGTCGACATATGGCTACACCTTC
CASSRTGQSTYGYTF
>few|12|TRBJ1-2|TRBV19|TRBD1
TGTGCCACCACGACAGGGATCTATGGCTACACCTTC
CATTTGIYGYTF
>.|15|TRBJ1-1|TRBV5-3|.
TGTGCCAGAAGCCTGGAAGCGGGGGGGAACACTGAAGCTTTCTTT
CARSLEAGGNTEAFF
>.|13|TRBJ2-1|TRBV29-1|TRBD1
TGCAGCGCTGGACAGGGGGCAGGGGATGAGCAGTTCTTC
CSAGQGAGDEQFF
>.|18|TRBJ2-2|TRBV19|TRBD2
TGTGCCAGTAGTGTCTTATTTCGGCGGGGGGGAAACACCGGGGAGCTGTTTTTT
CASSVLFRRGGNTGELFF
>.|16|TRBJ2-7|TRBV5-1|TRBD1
TGCGCCAGCAGCTTGCACCGGACAGGGAGTTTGGGGGAGCAGTACTTC
CASSLHRTGSLGEQYF
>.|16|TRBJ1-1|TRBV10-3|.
TGTGCCATCAGGGGAGGGGCAGGGACCCTCTCCACTGAAGCTTTCTTT
CAIRGGAGTLSTEAFF
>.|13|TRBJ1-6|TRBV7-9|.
TGTGCCAGCAGCCCCGGGGGAAATTCACCCCTCCACTTT
CASSPGGNSPLHF
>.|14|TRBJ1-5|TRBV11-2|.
TGTGCCAGCAGCTTAGATTATAGCAATCAGCCCCAGCATTTT
CASSLDYSNQPQHF
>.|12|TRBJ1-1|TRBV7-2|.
TGTGCCAGCAGCTTAGCGACAGGAGTAGCTTTCTTT
CASSLATGVAFF
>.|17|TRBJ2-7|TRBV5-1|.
TGCGCCAGCAGCTTGGGCCCCAGACTGACAGCAGCCTACGAGCAGTACTTC
CASSLGPRLTAAYEQYF
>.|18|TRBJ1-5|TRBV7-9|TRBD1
TGTGCCAGCAGCTGGGGGACAGGGTTTATCGGTAGCAATCAGCCCCAGCATTTT
CASSWGTGFIGSNQPQHF
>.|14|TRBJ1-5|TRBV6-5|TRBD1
TGTGCCAGCACTCTCGGGACAGGGAGCCAGCCCCAGCATTTT
CASTLGTGSQPQHF
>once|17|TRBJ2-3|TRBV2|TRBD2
TGTGCCTGTGGGGCAGGGACTAGGGGCCGGGGGAGAGATACGCAGTATTTT
CACGAGTRGRGRDTQYF
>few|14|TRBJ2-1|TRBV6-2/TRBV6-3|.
TGTGCCAGCAGTTATGATGCGGTACCGAATGAGCAGTTCTTC
CASSYDAVPNEQFF
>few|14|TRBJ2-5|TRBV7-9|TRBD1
TGTGCCAGCAGCACCTGGACAGGGGGCGAGACCCAGTACTTC
CASSTWTGGETQYF
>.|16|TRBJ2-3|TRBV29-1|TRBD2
TGCAGCGTCCCAACTATAGCGGGGGGGGGCACAGATACGCAGTATTTT
CSVPTIAGGGTDTQYF
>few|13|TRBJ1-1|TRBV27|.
TGTGCCAGCAGCCTGACACTGAACACTGAAGCTTTCTTT
CASSLTLNTEAFF
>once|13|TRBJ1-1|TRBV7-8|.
TGTGCCAGCAGCTTAGGGGGGGGCACTGAAGCTTTCTTT
CASSLGGGTEAFF
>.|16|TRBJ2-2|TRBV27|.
TGTGCCAGCTGCCCTTGGGAGAGGCTGAACACCGGGGAGCTGTTTTTT
CASCPWERLNTGELFF
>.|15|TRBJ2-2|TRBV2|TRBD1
TGTGCCAGCAGACCCGACAGGGCGAACACCGGGGAGCTGTTTTTT
CASRPDRANTGELFF
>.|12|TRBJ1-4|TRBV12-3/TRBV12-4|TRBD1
TGTGCCAGCAGCGACAGGGATGAAAAACTGTTTTTT
CASSDRDEKLFF
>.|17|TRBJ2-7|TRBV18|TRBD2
TGTGCCAGCTCACCCCCCAATACGGTAGCGGGCTCCTACGAGCAGTACTTC
CASSPPNTVAGSYEQYF
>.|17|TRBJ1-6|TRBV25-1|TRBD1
TGTGCCAGCAGTGAATCCCGGGACAGTATCTATAATTCACCCCTCCACTTT
CASSESRDSIYNSPLHF
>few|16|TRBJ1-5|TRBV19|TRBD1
TGTGCCAGTACCCTAAGACAGGGGGCTGTCAATCAGCCCCAGCATTTT
CASTLRQGAVNQPQHF
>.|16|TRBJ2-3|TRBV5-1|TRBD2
TGCGCCAGCAGCTTGGAGGTTGCGGGGGGGCGAGATACGCAGTATTTT
CASSLEVAGGRDTQYF
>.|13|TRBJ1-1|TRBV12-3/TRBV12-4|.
TGTGCCAGCAGTTTATCAGAGAACACTGAAGCTTTCTTT
CASSLSENTEAFF
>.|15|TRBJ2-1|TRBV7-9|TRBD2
TGTGCCAGCTTCGCTAGCGGGGGCCGGTACAATGAGCAGTTCTTC
CASFASGGRYNEQFF
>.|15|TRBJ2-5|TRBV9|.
TGTGCCAGCAGCGTAGGAGACAGCCCTTCTGGGACCCAGTACTTC
CASSVGDSPSGTQYF
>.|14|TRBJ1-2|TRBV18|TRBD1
TGTGCCAGCTCACCACCAGGACAGGGCGATGGCTACACCTTC
CASSPPGQGDGYTF
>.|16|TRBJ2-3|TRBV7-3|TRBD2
TGTGCCAGCAGCCCCCTTGGCGGGGGGACCACAGATACGCAGTATTTT
CASSPLGGGTTDTQYF
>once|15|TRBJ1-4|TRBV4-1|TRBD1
TGCGCCAGCAGCCCCAAGGCAGGGGGTGGCGAAAAACTGTTTTTT
CASSPKAGGGEKLFF
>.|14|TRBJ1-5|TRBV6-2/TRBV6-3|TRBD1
TGTGCCAGCAGTTATACTACAGGGGCTCAGCCCCAGCATTTT
CASSYTTGAQPQHF
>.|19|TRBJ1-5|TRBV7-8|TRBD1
TGTGCCAGCAGCCTAATACCCCAGGCTGGGACAGGCAAAAATCAGCCCCAGCATTTT
CASSLIPQAGTGKNQPQHF
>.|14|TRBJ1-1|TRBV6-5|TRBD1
TGTGCCAGCAGTTTTGACAGGGGTACCACTGAAGCTTTCTTT
CASSFDRGTTEAFF
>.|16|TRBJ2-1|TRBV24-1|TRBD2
TGTGCCACCAGCCCTAGGGCGGGGGTCGGCTACAATGAGCAGTTCTTC
CATSPRAGVGYNEQFF
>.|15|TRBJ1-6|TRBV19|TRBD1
TGTGCCAGTACCCCAGGGACAGGGGGCAGGTCACCCCTCCACTTT
CASTPGTGGRSPLHF
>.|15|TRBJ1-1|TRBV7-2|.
TGTGCCAGCAGCAAGGTGGGGGGGAGGGACACTGAAGCTTTCTTT
CASSKVGGRDTEAFF
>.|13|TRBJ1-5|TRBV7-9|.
TGTGCCAGCAGCTCACAGGGCCTCGGTCCCCAGCATTTT
CASSSQGLGPQHF
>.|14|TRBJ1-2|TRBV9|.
TGTGCCAGCACCCGACAGTTTCCTAACTATGGCTACACCTTC
CASTRQFPNYGYTF
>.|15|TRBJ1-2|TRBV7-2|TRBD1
TGTGCCAGCAGCTTCTACAGACAGGGGGAGTATGGCTACACCTTC
CASSFYRQGEYGYTF
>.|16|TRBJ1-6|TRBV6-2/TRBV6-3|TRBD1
TGTGCCAGCAGTTGGACAGGGTACTCGTCGGATTCACCCCTCCACTTT
CASSWTGYSSDSPLHF
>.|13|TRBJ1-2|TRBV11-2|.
TGTACCAGCAGCTTTCAGGGCGCCTATGGCTACACCTTC
CTSSFQGAYGYTF